This T cell receptor (beta chain) appears in the sequencing data of a study of cytomegalovirus exposure and HLA in healthy donors. This PCR relied on a set of 60 Vbeta primers and 13 Jbeta primers. Sequencing was performed with immunoSEQ multiplex PCR; in TCRdb, only in-frame clones are kept and a portion is missing. Seen here are approximately 140,000 clones, roughly 80% observed once, and the top ten hold roughly 1.2%. The CDR3 extends over 17 amino acids. Germline CDR1 GTSNPN, CDR2 SVGIG (reference sequence). J was trimmed by 2 bases and V by 1 base; bases with no gene match: 8. Specimen: PBMCs. V and J are TRBV30 and TRBJ2-2, with TRBD2 matching over 9 bases. This receptor was obtained from a boy younger than 18 in good health and CMV-seronegative. The CDR3 region is CAWSGDLAGPNTGELFF. The DNA for the CDR3 is TGTGCCTGGAGTGGGGACCTAGCGGGGCCTAACACCGGGGAGCTGTTTTTT.